Sequencing of this TCR beta chain was carried out in a study of shared clonotypes between healthy human individuals. The repertoire was sequenced with immunoSEQ multiplex PCR; TCRdb's copy has only in-frame clones and lacks some. This table has around 1.5 million clones, 98% appearing once. CDR3 size: 13 residues. Germline CDR1 is MNHEY and CDR2 is SVGAGI. V shed 6 bases and J 8 bases; nucleotides not matched to a gene: 6. V is TRBV6-5 and J is TRBJ1-5, with 8 nucleotides matching TRBD1. Specimen: naive CD4+ T cells sorted from blood. This sample's subset: CD45RA+ positively selected. This sequence was found in a man in his thirties or forties in good health. CDR3 nucleotide sequence: TGTGCCAGCAGAAAGACAGGGGAGAAGCCCCAGCATTTT. Its translation: CASRKTGEKPQHF.